One T cell receptor beta chain is described in this entry. The antigen remains undetermined. Noted treatment: 15 to 20 received Ad26.COV2.S at low or high dose, single or two shots; about 5 received placebo; per-sample allocation not given. The investigators took samples on day 63 after the first vaccine or placebo injection. Sequencing was performed with immunoSEQ multiplex PCR; in TCRdb, only in-frame clones are kept and a portion is missing. The top ten clones hold 1.5% to 2% of a sample with some 400,000 clones, over 75% of them seen once. This sample was included in a study of Ad26.COV2.S vaccination and SARS-CoV-2 variants. Study context: A participant enrolled in the COV1001 Ad26.COV2.S trial arm provided the sample. The study, taken as a whole, reports: Substantial breadth was reported for post-vaccination spike-specific CD8+ and CD4+ T cells. Measures of TCR breadth and depth may have fallen short of total T cell responses.

Looked up from germline, CDR1 is GTSNPN and CDR2 is SVGIG (reference sequence). V lost 3 bases and J lost 6; bases outside the gene matches: 12. This CDR3 contains 16 residues. Sequencing used peripheral blood, obtained in a trial of Ad26.COV2.S vaccine versus placebo. The chain is built from TRBV30 and TRBJ2-3, with TRBD2 matching 10 bases. The source is a person between 18 and 65 years old who received the Ad26.COV2.S COVID-19 vaccine or a placebo. The CDR3 region has the DNA TGTGCCTGGAGCCAAGGCCTAGCGGGAGTTTTGGATACGCAGTATTTT. This encodes CAWSQGLAGVLDTQYF.